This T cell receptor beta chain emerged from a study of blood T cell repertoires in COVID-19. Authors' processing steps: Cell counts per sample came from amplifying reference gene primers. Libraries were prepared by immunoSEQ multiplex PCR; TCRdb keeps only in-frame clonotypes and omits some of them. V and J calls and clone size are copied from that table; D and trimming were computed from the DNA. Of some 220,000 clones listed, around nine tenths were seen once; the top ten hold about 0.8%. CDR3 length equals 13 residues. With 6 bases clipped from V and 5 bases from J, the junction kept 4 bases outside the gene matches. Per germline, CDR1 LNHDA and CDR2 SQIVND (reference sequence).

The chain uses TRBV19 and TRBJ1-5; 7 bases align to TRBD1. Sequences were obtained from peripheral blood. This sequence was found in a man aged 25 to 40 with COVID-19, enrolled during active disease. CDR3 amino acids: CASRGQYDQPQHF. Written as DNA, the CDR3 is TGTGCCAGTAGGGGACAGTATGATCAGCCCCAGCATTTT.